This entry lists 7 T cell receptor beta chains sequenced from one sample in a study of response to subunit inactivated influenza vaccine listed by TCRdb under 2018. Libraries were constructed by RT-PCR. The sequencing machine was an Illumina HiSeq 2500. The raw public reads went through TCRdb reprocessing: fastp at Q25, MiXCR clone calling, in-frame beta chains kept. Rows with one shared CDR3 protein collapse into an entry with the most common genes and DNA. This sample holds approximately 700,000 distinct CDR3 sequences; more than 15% were observed only once. The top ten hold roughly 12% of the sample. The source material was PBMCs from blood, sampled approximately 12 days after vaccination. These receptors were taken from a man aged 50-60 years who received an inactivated influenza vaccine. Donor details come from another sample of the same person, matched by shared clones.

This clonotype was counted a few times. V and J are TRBV6-2 or TRBV6-3 and TRBJ2-5, with TRBD2 matching 7 bases. Germline assignment: CDR1 MNHEY and CDR2 SVGEGT. The junction had 8 bases not matched to a gene; V was cut back by 2 bases and J by 5 bases. This CDR3 spans 15 amino acids. In DNA form, the CDR3 reads TGTGCCAGCAGTTACCGTGGGCGGGGGAAGGAGACCCAGTACTTC. It translates to CASSYRGRGKETQYF.

This chain uses TRBV28 with TRBJ2-3; D is unresolved. The V gene lost 6 bases and the J gene lost 6 bases, with 22 bases spanning the gap. CDR3 length equals 16 residues. From germline, CDR1 is MDHEN and CDR2 SYDVKM. As DNA, the CDR3 is TGTGCCAGCAGCCTGGGCTATCCGCCCAAGTCGGATACGCAGTATTTT. The encoded protein is CASSLGYPPKSDTQYF. Supplemented by reference TRBV28 and TRBJ2-3, the full variable domain reads DVKVTQSSRYLVKRTGEKVFLECVQDMDHENMFWYRQDPGLGLRLIYFSYDVKMKEKGDIPEGYSVSREKKERFSLILESASTNQTSMYLCASSLGYPPKSDTQYFGPGTRLTVL.

A few counts support this clonotype. The rearrangement joins TRBV2 to TRBJ2-1; 7 bases are shared with TRBD2. The V gene end was trimmed by 6 bases and the J gene end by 4 bases; junction bases not matched to a gene: 9. The germline V gene has CDR1 SNHLY and CDR2 FYNNEI. This CDR3 comprises 15 residues. The CDR3 spells CASRGRTGGYNEQFF. For the CDR3, the DNA is TGTGCCAGCAGGGGTCGAACGGGAGGTTACAATGAGCAGTTCTTC.

The chain links TRBV12-3 or TRBV12-4 to TRBJ2-2, with TRBD2 as a possible D gene (5 bases). This CDR3 has 13 amino acids. V was clipped by 5 bases and J by 4 bases, with 8 bases between them. The CDR3 loop reads CASSGSGTGELFF. CDR3 nucleotides: TGTGCCAGCAGTGGGAGCGGCACCGGGGAGCTGTTTTTT.

The gene calls are TRBV29-1 and TRBJ1-2, with 10 positions matching TRBD1. J lost 2 bases, V lost 2 bases, and 5 bases had no gene match. The CDR3 contains 15 residues. Per the germline V gene, CDR1 is SQVTM and CDR2 is ANQGSEA. The chain's CDR3 is CSVESGTGDNYGYTF. CDR3 coding DNA: TGCAGCGTTGAATCTGGGACAGGGGACAACTATGGCTACACCTTC.

J is TRBJ2-7 and V is TRBV4-3; a weak D match, TRBD1 (6 bases). Trimming removed 6 bases from V and 2 bases from J, with 14 bases in between. Germline-derived CDR1 and CDR2 are LGHNA and YSLEER. This CDR3 is 14 amino acids long. CDR3 sequence reads: CASSPGDIPYEQYF. Written as DNA, the CDR3 is TGCGCCAGCAGTCCCGGGGACATTCCCTACGAGCAGTACTTC.

V is TRBV20-1 and J is TRBJ1-5, with TRBD1 identical over 9 bases. The J call is in doubt because the DNA end fits TRBJ2-3 better. The CDR3 has 21 amino acids. Per germline, CDR1 DFQATT and CDR2 SNEGSKA (reference sequence). Written as DNA, the CDR3 is TGCAGTGCTAGAATCGGACAGGGGTCATGGTTACGCAGAAATAGCAATCAGCCCCAGTATTTT. It encodes CSARIGQGSWLRRNSNQPQYF.